This is a list of T cell receptor beta chains from one sample in a study of molecular identifiers for immune sequencing clone quantification. TCRdb independently ran MiXCR on the PCR reads; one entry per CDR3 protein. The sample lists under 600,000 distinct CDR3 sequences, about 21% occurring once. The sample comprised naive CD8+ T cells from blood, with Jurkat cell RNA spiked in. The receptor set was obtained from a human donor in good health. Some libraries in this study had Jurkat cell RNA spiked in. Each CDR3 is given with its conserved first and last residue. The order of the fields is V gene, CDR3 length, CDR3 protein.

TRBV4-3 17 CASSTLLEDHSNQPQHF
TRBV18 18 CASSPRYGTSGSPDTQYF
TRBV19 16 CASNGLAGANTGELFF
TRBV7-9 16 CASSLAQGGSNQPQHF
TRBV13 16 CASSRSGAGLRETQYF
TRBV7-9 15 CASSSPVLGSTEAFF
TRBV29-1 14 CSVSVSGGQETQYF
TRBV19 15 CASSTISGTTDTQYF
TRBV29-1 11 CSVGQNTEAFF
TRBV29-1 14 CSVERSDLPHGYTF
TRBV20-1 14 CSARAQEPSYEQYF
TRBV6-5 14 CASSYKGQGQPQHF
TRBV6-1 15 CAGSDRAYSNQPQHF
TRBV19 14 CASSTLHGTDTQYF
TRBV6-1 14 CASSGYREGYGYTF
TRBV27 15 CASSWGDGFADTQYF
TRBV10-3 14 CAISDERTSYEQYF
TRBV7-9 13 CASSRPTNTEAFF
TRBV11-3 14 CASSCTGTNQPQHF
TRBV12-3/TRBV12-4 11 CAIKKGDEQYF
TRBV7-9 15 CASSLQGGTNTEAFF
TRBV9 16 CASSVPRGSSTDTQYF
TRBV7-9 13 CASSGTGGNGYTF
TRBV4-3 14 CASSEDISNQPQHF
TRBV28 15 CASSPYRGVGSPLHF
TRBV4-1 13 CASRAETQETQYF
TRBV6-6 14 CAASWGMTNEKLFF
TRBV6-5 17 CASSYSRLGQGLDEQFF
TRBV6-2/TRBV6-3 16 CASSHDTSGSPDTQYF
TRBV12-3/TRBV12-4 15 CASSLTGLELNEQFF
TRBV30 11 CAWSEGVEQYF
TRBV5-8 19 CASSLASRLAVPGRETQYF
TRBV6-5 15 CASSPGSPGANVLTF
TRBV7-6 16 CASSPSLRASSYEQYF
TRBV18 14 CASSPAGQHYEQYF
TRBV7-6 15 CASSLETQGVGGYTF
TRBV13 15 CASSDWTGGNSPLHF
TRBV20-1 15 CSARDLTGSSYEQYF
TRBV20-1 13 CSARTSGANEQFF
TRBV6-4 17 CASKTGEKFNIYQPQHF
TRBV5-5 13 CASSLGTENIQYF
TRBV29-1 15 CSVEDFDREGIGAFF
TRBV25-1 18 CASSGWTGGTNQYNEQFF
TRBV24-1 17 CATGRRRAGWLYNEQFF
TRBV29-1 15 CSVYRAGGPPETQYF
TRBV7-9 12 CASTGENTEAFF
TRBV25-1 11 CASSEDTEAFF
TRBV9 12 CASSVGQETQYF
TRBV28 15 CASSPVGGGNEKLFF
TRBV4-3 15 CASSQEASGTDTQYF
TRBV20-1 13 CSALLAVGYEQYF
TRBV28 17 CASSFPSGRSISYEQYF
TRBV2 13 CARGLADWNEQSF
TRBV20-1 12 CSANRGRNEQYF
TRBV7-2 15 CASSQEGAVFYEQYF